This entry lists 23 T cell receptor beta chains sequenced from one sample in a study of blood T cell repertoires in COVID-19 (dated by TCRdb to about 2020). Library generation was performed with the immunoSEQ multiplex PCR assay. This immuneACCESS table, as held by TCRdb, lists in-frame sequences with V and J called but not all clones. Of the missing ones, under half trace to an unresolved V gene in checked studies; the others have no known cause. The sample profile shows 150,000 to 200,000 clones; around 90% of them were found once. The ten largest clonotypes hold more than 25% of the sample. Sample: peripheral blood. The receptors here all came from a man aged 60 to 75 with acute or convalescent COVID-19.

The DNA for the CDR3 is TGTGCCAGTAGTCTTGGACAGGGGTTTGAAGCTTTCTTT. It codes for CASSLGQGFEAFF. The rearrangement links TRBV19 to TRBJ1-1, with 9 bases lining up with TRBD1. Germline V gene sequence: CDR1 LNHDA, CDR2 SQIVND (reference sequence). This CDR3 is 13 amino acids long. Germline trimming cut 5 bases from V and 7 bases from J; bases unmatched to any gene: 5.

CDR3 residues: CASSVTGGGLTDTQYF. CDR3 DNA: TGCGCCAGCAGCGTTACAGGGGGCGGATTAACAGATACGCAGTATTTT. The chain carries TRBV5-1 and TRBJ2-3; 9 nucleotides agree with TRBD1. CDR1 and CDR2 (germline): SGHRS, YFSETQ. The CDR3 length is 16 residues. With V trimmed by 4 bases and J by 3 bases, 9 bases remained unmatched.

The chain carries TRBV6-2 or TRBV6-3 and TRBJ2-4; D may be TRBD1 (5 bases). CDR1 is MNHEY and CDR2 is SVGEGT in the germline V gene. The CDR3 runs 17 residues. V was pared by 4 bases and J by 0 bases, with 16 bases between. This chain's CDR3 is CASSWGRRAQAKNIQYF. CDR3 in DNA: TGTGCCAGCAGTTGGGGCAGGAGAGCGCAAGCCAAAAACATTCAGTACTTC.

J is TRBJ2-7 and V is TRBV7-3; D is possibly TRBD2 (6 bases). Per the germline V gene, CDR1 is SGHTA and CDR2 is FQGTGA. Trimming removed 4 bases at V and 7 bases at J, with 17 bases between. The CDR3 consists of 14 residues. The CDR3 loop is CASSSSGGVGEQYF. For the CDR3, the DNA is TGTGCCAGCAGCTCTTCCGGGGGAGTGGGAGAGCAGTACTTC.

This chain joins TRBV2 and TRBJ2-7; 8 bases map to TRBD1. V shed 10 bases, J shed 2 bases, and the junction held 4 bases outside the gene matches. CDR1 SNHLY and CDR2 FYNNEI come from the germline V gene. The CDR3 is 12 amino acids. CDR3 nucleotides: TGTGCCACCGTACAGGGGGCCTACGAGCAGTACGTC. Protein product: CATVQGAYEQYV.

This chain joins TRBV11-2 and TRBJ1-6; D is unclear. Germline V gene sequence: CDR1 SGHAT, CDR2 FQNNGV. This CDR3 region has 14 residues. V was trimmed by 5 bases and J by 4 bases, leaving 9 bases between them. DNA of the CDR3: TGTGCCAGCAGCCCGGAGACTTATAATTCACCCCTCCACTTT. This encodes CASSPETYNSPLHF.

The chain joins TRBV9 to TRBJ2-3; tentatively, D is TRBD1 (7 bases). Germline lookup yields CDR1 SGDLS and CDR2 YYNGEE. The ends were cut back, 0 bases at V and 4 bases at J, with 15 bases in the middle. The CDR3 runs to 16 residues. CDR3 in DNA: TGTGCCAGCAGCGTAGGGGCAGGGGGGAACGCAGATACGCAGTATTTT. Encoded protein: CASSVGAGGNADTQYF.

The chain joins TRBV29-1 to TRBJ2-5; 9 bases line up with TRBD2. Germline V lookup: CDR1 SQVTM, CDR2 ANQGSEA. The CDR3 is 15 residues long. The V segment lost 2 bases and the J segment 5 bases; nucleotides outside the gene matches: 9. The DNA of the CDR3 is TGCAGCGTTGAATGGGGAGGACTAGCGCGGGAGACCCAGTACTTC. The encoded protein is CSVEWGGLARETQYF.

CDR3 loop: CASSLGQGQDGYTF. Here the CDR3 DNA reads TGTGCCAGCAGCTTAGGACAGGGGCAGGATGGCTACACCTTC. The chain links TRBV7-9 to TRBJ1-2, with TRBD1 matching 8 bases. Germline CDR1 is SEHNR and CDR2 is FQNEAQ (reference sequence). The junction had 4 bases not matched to a gene; V was cut back by 1 base and J by 6 bases. This CDR3 is built from 14 residues.

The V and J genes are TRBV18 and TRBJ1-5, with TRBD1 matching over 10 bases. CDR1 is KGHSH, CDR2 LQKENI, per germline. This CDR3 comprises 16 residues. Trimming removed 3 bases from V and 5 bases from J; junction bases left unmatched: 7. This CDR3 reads CASSPSRDRGDQPQHF. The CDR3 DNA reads TGTGCCAGCTCACCTTCCCGGGACAGGGGAGATCAGCCCCAGCATTTT.

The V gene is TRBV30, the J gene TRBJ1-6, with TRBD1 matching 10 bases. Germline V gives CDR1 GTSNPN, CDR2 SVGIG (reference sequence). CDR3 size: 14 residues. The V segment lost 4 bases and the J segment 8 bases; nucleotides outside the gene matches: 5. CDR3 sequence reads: CAWMAGTGDSPLHF. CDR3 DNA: TGTGCCTGGATGGCCGGGACAGGGGATTCACCCCTCCACTTT.

As DNA, the CDR3 is TGTGCCAGCAGGGGGCAACAGGGGGCTCTCGGGGAGCTGTTTTTT. It codes for CASRGQQGALGELFF. V usage is TRBV6-1 and J usage is TRBJ2-2; 9 positions match TRBD1. V shed 6 bases and J 7 bases; nucleotides not matched to a gene: 9. The CDR3 loop spans 15 amino acids. Germline assignment: CDR1 MNHNS and CDR2 SASEGT.

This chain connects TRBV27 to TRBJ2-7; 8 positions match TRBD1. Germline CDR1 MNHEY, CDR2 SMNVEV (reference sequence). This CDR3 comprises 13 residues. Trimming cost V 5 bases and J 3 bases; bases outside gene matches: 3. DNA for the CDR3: TGTGCCAGCAGTCTCGGGACAGGCTACGAGCAGTACTTC. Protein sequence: CASSLGTGYEQYF.

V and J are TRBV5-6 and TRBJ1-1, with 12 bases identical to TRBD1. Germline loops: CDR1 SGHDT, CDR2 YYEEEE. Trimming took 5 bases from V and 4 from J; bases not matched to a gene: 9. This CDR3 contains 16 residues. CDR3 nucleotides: TGTGCCAGCAGTTTCGAAACGGGACAGGGGGCCACTGAAGCTTTCTTT. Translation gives CASSFETGQGATEAFF.

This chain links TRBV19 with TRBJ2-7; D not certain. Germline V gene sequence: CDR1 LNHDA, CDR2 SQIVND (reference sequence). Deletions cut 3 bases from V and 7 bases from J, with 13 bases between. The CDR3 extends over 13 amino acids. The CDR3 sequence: CASSMRGSGEQYV. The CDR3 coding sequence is TGTGCCAGTAGTATGAGAGGATCTGGGGAGCAGTACGTC.

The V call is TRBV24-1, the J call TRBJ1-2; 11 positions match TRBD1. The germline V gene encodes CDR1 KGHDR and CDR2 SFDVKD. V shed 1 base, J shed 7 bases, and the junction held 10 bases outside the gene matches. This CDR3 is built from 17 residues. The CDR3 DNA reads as TGTGCCACCAGTGATTTACTTCCGGACAGGGGGCGCAGTGGCTACACCTTC. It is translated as CATSDLLPDRGRSGYTF.

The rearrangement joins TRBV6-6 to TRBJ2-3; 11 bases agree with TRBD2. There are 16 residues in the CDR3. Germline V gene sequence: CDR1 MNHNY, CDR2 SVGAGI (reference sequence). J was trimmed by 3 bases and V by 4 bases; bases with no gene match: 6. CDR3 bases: TGTGCCAGCAGTTGGCTTAGCGGGGGGGGTACAGATACGCAGTATTTT. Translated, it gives CASSWLSGGGTDTQYF.

The CDR3 sequence: CASSFDRDLNYGYTF. In nucleotides, the CDR3 is TGTGCCAGCAGCTTTGACAGGGACCTTAACTATGGCTACACCTTC. J is TRBJ1-2 and V is TRBV7-2; 7 positions agree with TRBD1. Germline loops: CDR1 SGHTA, CDR2 FQGNSA. CDR3 length: 15 amino acids. J gave up 1 base and V 3 bases, and 5 bases lay outside the gene matches. Drawing the rest from reference TRBV7-2 and TRBJ1-2, the complete variable domain is GAGVSQSPSNKVTEKGKDVELRCDPISGHTALYWYRQSLGQGLEFLIYFQGNSAPDKSGLPSDRFSAERTGGSVSTLTIQRTQQEDSAVYLCASSFDRDLNYGYTFGSGTRLTVV.

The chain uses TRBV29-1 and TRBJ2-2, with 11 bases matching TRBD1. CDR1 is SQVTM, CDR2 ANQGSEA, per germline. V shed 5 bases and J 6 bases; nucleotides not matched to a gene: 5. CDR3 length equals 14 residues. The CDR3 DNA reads TGCAGCGTTCGGACAGGGGGCATGGCCGGGGAGCTGTTTTTT. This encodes CSVRTGGMAGELFF.

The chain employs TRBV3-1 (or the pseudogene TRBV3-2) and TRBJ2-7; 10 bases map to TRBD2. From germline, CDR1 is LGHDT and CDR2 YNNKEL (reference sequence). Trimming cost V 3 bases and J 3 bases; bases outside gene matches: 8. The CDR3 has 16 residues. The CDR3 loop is CASSHLHGTSVYEQYF. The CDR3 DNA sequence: TGTGCCAGCAGCCATTTACACGGGACTAGCGTCTACGAGCAGTACTTC.

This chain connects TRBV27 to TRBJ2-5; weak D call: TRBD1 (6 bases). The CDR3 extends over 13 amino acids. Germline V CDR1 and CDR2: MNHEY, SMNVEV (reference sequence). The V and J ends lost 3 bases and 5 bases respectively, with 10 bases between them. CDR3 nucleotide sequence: TGTGCCAGCAGTTTTGACAGGCGGGAGACCCAGTACTTC. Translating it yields CASSFDRRETQYF.

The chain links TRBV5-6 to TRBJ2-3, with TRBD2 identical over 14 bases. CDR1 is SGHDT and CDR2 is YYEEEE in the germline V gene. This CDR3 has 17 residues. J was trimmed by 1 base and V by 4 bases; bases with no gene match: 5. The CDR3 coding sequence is TGTGCCAGCAGCCCCGAGACTAGCGGGAGGGGCACAGATACGCAGTATTTT. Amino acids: CASSPETSGRGTDTQYF. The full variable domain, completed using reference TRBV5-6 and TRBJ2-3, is DAGVTQSPTHLIKTRGQQVTLRCSPKSGHDTVSWYQQALGQGPQFIFQYYEEEERQRGNFPDRFSGHQFPNYSSELNVNALLLGDSALYLCASSPETSGRGTDTQYFGPGTRLTVL.

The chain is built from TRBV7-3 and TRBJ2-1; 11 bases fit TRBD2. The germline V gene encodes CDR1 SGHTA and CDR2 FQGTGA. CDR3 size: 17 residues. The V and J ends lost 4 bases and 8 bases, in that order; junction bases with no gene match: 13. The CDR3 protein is CASSSPTSGERMDEQFF. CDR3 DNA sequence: TGTGCCAGCAGCTCACCGACTAGCGGGGAACGGATGGATGAGCAGTTCTTC.